Below are 23 T cell receptor beta chains sequenced from a single sample in a study of T cells in Graves' hyperthyroidism and ophthalmopathy. Amplification targeted TCR beta CDR3 regions from RNA transcripts. A first-round RT-PCR of the TCR CDR3 used the HTBI primer set. TCRdb reprocessed the multiplex PCR reads with MiXCR, giving one entry per CDR3 protein. The sample shows hundreds of thousands of distinct CDR3 sequences, about 25% of them seen only once. Sequences were obtained from blood. Receptors originate from a man aged 35-49 years with Graves' hyperthyroidism that later progressed to Graves' ophthalmopathy.

This clonotype has just one count. The rearrangement links TRBV6-1 to TRBJ2-7; 8 nucleotides agree with TRBD1. The germline V gene has CDR1 MNHNS and CDR2 SASEGT. The CDR3 contains 17 residues. Trimming took 7 bases from V and 4 from J; bases not matched to a gene: 18. Written as DNA, the CDR3 is TGTGCCAGCATCCCGGGGTACCGGGACAGGTCTACGTACGAGCAGTACTTC. Translation gives CASIPGYRDRSTYEQYF.

The chain joins TRBV6-1 to TRBJ2-7; no reliable D call. The V end lost 1 base, the J end lost 0 bases, and 7 bases lay between the germline ends. Germline values: CDR1 MNHNS, CDR2 SASEGT. The CDR3 totals 14 residues. The chain's CDR3 is CASSEGRYSYEQYF. DNA of the CDR3: TGTGCCAGCAGTGAAGGACGGTACTCCTACGAGCAGTACTTC.

This clonotype appeared many times. The chain joins TRBV5-1 to TRBJ2-7; either TRBD1 or TRBD2 may supply D (5 bases each). Germline V lookup: CDR1 SGHRS, CDR2 YFSETQ. Deletions cut 4 bases from V and 0 bases from J, with 11 bases between. This CDR3 has 14 residues. CDR3 in amino acids: CASSGGDVSYEQYF. CDR3 in DNA: TGCGCCAGCAGCGGGGGTGACGTCTCCTACGAGCAGTACTTC.

This clonotype was counted many times. The genes are TRBV19 and TRBJ1-3; D call uncertain. Looked up from germline, CDR1 is LNHDA and CDR2 is SQIVND (reference sequence). The CDR3 has 16 amino acids. Trimming took off 5 bases at V and 0 bases at J, with 14 bases between the two ends. This chain's CDR3 is CASSLTAFSSGNTIYF. Written as DNA, the CDR3 is TGTGCCAGTAGTCTCACAGCCTTCTCCTCTGGAAACACCATATATTTT.

Ten or more counts support this clonotype. This rearrangement joins TRBV28 to TRBJ2-7; a possible D gene is TRBD2 (6 bases). Between the trimmed V and J ends, which lost 2 bases and 0 bases, there was a span of 14 bases. This CDR3 contains 16 residues. Germline CDR1 reads MDHEN; CDR2 reads SYDVKM. CDR3 region: CASSLNKWGLSYEQYF. CDR3 in DNA: TGTGCCAGCAGTTTAAACAAGTGGGGACTCTCCTACGAGCAGTACTTC.

The chain uses TRBV11-2 and TRBJ1-3; 7 positions match TRBD1. This CDR3 is 14 amino acids long. V shed 3 bases, J shed 4 bases, and the junction held 3 bases outside the gene matches. CDR1 is SGHAT, CDR2 FQNNGV, per germline. The CDR3 bases are TGTGCCAGCAGCTTGACAGGGACCGGAAACACCATATATTTT. Residues: CASSLTGTGNTIYF.

This clonotype has at least ten counts. The gene calls are TRBV5-1 and TRBJ1-1, with D possibly TRBD1 on 5 matching bases. Per germline, CDR1 SGHRS and CDR2 YFSETQ. Between the trimmed V and J ends, which lost 4 bases and 2 bases, there was a span of 12 bases. There are 14 residues in the CDR3. CDR3: CASSLRGFNTEAFF. CDR3 bases: TGCGCCAGCAGCCTGAGGGGATTCAACACTGAAGCTTTCTTT.

This clonotype was detected ten times or more. This chain links TRBV12-3 or TRBV12-4 with TRBJ2-2; no clear D gene. CDR3 length: 15 residues. V shed 7 bases and J shed 1 base, with 13 bases lying between them. This chain's CDR3 is CASTQNPLNTGELFF. In nucleotides, the CDR3 is TGTGCCAGCACCCAAAACCCTTTGAACACCGGGGAGCTGTTTTTT.

This clonotype was seen repeatedly, ten times or more. The V call is TRBV5-1, the J call TRBJ2-2; D ambiguous. The CDR3 runs to 15 residues. The V end was cut by 2 bases, the J end by 3 bases, with 11 bases between. Germline lookup yields CDR1 SGHRS and CDR2 YFSETQ. The CDR3 loop reads CASSLQLWDTGELFF. CDR3 nucleotide sequence: TGCGCCAGCAGCTTACAGCTTTGGGACACCGGGGAGCTGTTTTTT.

The chain combines TRBV6-9 with TRBJ2-1, with a possible D match to TRBD2 (6 bases). V was trimmed by 9 bases and J by 1 base, leaving 13 bases between them. This CDR3 is 14 amino acids long. CDR1 is MNHGY and CDR2 is SVAAGI in the germline V gene. CDR3 sequence: CARIKGGSYNEQFF. The CDR3 nucleotides are TGTGCCAGAATAAAGGGAGGTTCCTACAATGAGCAGTTCTTC.

The table lists this clonotype with many counts. In nucleotides, the CDR3 is TGTGCCAGCAGTCCTTCTAACAGGGGGAATAAGCAGTACTTC. Protein product: CASSPSNRGNKQYF. The V gene is TRBV28, the J gene TRBJ2-7; TRBD1 matches 8 bases. This CDR3 contains 14 residues. V dropped 5 bases and J dropped 8; count of bases not matched to a gene: 11. Per the germline V gene, CDR1 is MDHEN and CDR2 is SYDVKM.

The chain is built from TRBV24-1 and TRBJ1-5; a weak D match, TRBD1 (6 bases). The CDR3 is 15 amino acids. Germline-derived CDR1 and CDR2 are KGHDR and SFDVKD. The ends were cut back, 4 bases at V and 9 bases at J, with 18 bases in the middle. The CDR3 here is CATSDSTGPAMPQHF. The CDR3 nucleotides read TGTGCCACCAGTGACTCGACAGGCCCTGCGATGCCCCAGCATTTT.

This clonotype was counted at least ten times. The rearrangement links TRBV7-8 to TRBJ2-2, with D unresolved. Germline V gene sequence: CDR1 SGHVS, CDR2 FQNEAQ. Trimming pared 6 bases from V and 3 bases from J, leaving 5 bases between. This CDR3 has 12 amino acids. The CDR3 sequence: CASSWDTGELFF. The CDR3 nucleotides read TGTGCCAGCAGTTGGGACACCGGGGAGCTGTTTTTT.

This clonotype was found many times. This rearrangement joins TRBV12-3 or TRBV12-4 to TRBJ2-2; D unclear. This CDR3 has 14 residues. V lost 7 bases and J 6 bases, leaving 15 bases between the germline ends. In DNA form, the CDR3 reads TGTGCCAGCACCCTGTGGGGTCCTGCCGGGGAGCTGTTTTTT. It translates to CASTLWGPAGELFF.

This clonotype was counted many times. The chain has TRBV4-2 and TRBJ2-5; D gene unclear. CDR1 and CDR2 from the germline V gene are LGHNA and YNFKEQ. The CDR3 is 14 amino acids. Trimming removed 2 bases from V and 3 bases from J, with 10 bases in between. This CDR3 is CASSQSTNEETQYF. The CDR3 DNA follows: TGTGCCAGCAGCCAATCGACAAACGAAGAGACCCAGTACTTC.

This clonotype was counted ten times or more. The rearrangement links TRBV10-3 to TRBJ2-2; D is undetermined. V was cut by 0 bases and J by 3 bases, with 5 bases left in between. Germline loops: CDR1 ENHRY, CDR2 SYGVKD. CDR3 length: 14 residues. Here the CDR3 reads CAISESTDTGELFF. CDR3 in DNA: TGTGCCATCAGTGAGTCGACGGACACCGGGGAGCTGTTTTTT.

This clonotype showed up many times. The chain recombines TRBV12-3 or TRBV12-4 with TRBJ2-5; 7 bases match TRBD2. V was clipped by 6 bases and J by 5 bases; unmatched bases: 9. The CDR3 consists of 14 residues. The CDR3 is CASSTTSVLETQYF. In DNA form, the CDR3 reads TGTGCCAGCAGCACCACTAGCGTCCTCGAGACCCAGTACTTC.

At least ten counts were recorded for this clonotype. The chain is built from TRBV6-1 and TRBJ2-7; D assignment may be TRBD1 or TRBD2 (5 bases each). This CDR3 is 16 amino acids long. Trimming stripped 6 bases from V and 4 bases from J, with 22 bases between. Germline V gene lookup returns CDR1 MNHNS and CDR2 SASEGT. In nucleotides, the CDR3 is TGTGCCAGCAGGTTGACCGGGACGGCAGCAGCTTACGAGCAGTACTTC. Translation: CASRLTGTAAAYEQYF.

The rearrangement joins TRBV5-1 to TRBJ2-7, with TRBD1 identical over 9 bases. This CDR3 region has 15 residues. Per germline, CDR1 SGHRS and CDR2 YFSETQ. Losses at the gene ends were 4 bases for V and 1 base for J; bases not matched to a gene: 6. The CDR3 protein is CASSGTGTGSYEQYF. In DNA form, the CDR3 reads TGCGCCAGCAGCGGAACCGGGACAGGGTCCTACGAGCAGTACTTC.

The rearrangement uses TRBV6-2 or TRBV6-3 and TRBJ1-2; tentatively, D is TRBD1 (5 bases). The CDR3 runs to 13 residues. Germline V gene lookup returns CDR1 MNHEY and CDR2 SVGEGT. V gave up 4 bases and J gave up 4 bases, with 10 bases separating them. For the CDR3, the DNA is TGTGCCAGCAGTTTACGGGACCCCTATGGCTACACCTTC. Residues: CASSLRDPYGYTF.

Ten or more counts support this clonotype. The V and J genes are TRBV7-9 and TRBJ2-7; 15 bases map to TRBD2. This CDR3 contains 14 residues. The V gene's germline CDR1 is SEHNR and CDR2 FQNEAQ (reference sequence). V shed 6 bases, J shed 6 bases, and the junction held 3 bases outside the gene matches. The CDR3 region is CASRGLAGGGEQYF. CDR3 sequence (DNA): TGTGCCAGCAGGGGACTAGCGGGAGGAGGCGAGCAGTACTTC. Together with reference TRBV7-9 and TRBJ2-7, the CDR3 gives the full variable domain: DTGVSQNPRHKITKRGQNVTFRCDPISEHNRLYWYRQTLGQGPEFLTYFQNEAQLEKSRLLSDRFSAERPKGSFSTLEIQRTEQGDSAMYLCASRGLAGGGEQYFGPGTRLTVT.

This clonotype showed up many times. The chain uses TRBV20-1 and TRBJ1-2; D uncertain. The CDR3 consists of 12 residues. Germline assignment: CDR1 DFQATT and CDR2 SNEGSKA (reference sequence). V shed 2 bases and J shed 3 bases, with 7 bases lying between them. CDR3 DNA: TGCAGTGCTAGAAGGCAAGACTATGGCTACACCTTC. Its protein is CSARRQDYGYTF.

The J gene is TRBJ1-1, the V gene TRBV30, with 7 bases fitting TRBD1. Trimming took 3 bases from V and 3 from J; bases not matched to a gene: 7. This CDR3 comprises 14 residues. Germline CDR1 GTSNPN, CDR2 SVGIG (reference sequence). The DNA of the CDR3 is TGTGCCTGGAGAGATCAGGGGGGCTACACTGAAGCTTTCTTT. As protein: CAWRDQGGYTEAFF. Full variable domain (remainder filled in from reference TRBV30 and TRBJ1-1): SQTIHQWPATLVQPVGSPLSLECTVEGTSNPNLYWYRQAAGRGLQLLFYSVGIGQISSEVPQNLSASRPQDRQFILSSKKLLLSDSGFYLCAWRDQGGYTEAFFGQGTRLTVV.